Given below is one TCR beta chain in context. This specimen belongs to a study of blood T cell repertoires in COVID-19. Repertoires were generated with immunoSEQ multiplex PCR, while TCRdb's copy carries only in-frame clones and drops some. Among about 100,000 clones listed, roughly 85% were seen once. Sequencing input: peripheral blood. The receptor was derived from a man between 65 and 79 years old with active or convalescent COVID-19.

The DNA of the CDR3 is TGTGCCAGCAGCAGGGGCGTCGGGAATGAGCAGTTCTTC. This translates into CASSRGVGNEQFF. The chain couples TRBV7-3 to TRBJ2-1; TRBD1 might be the D (5 bases). Trimming left V 5 bases short and J 7 bases short, with 12 bases between. CDR3 length: 13 residues. The germline V gene encodes CDR1 SGHTA and CDR2 FQGTGA.